This TCR beta chain was recorded in a study of CXCR3-negative and CXCR3-positive naive CD8 T cells (dated 2019 in TCRdb). Context from the whole study: In total, roughly 150 million TRB reads were obtained, or roughly 1.5 +/- 0.3 million reads per library. The diversity and physicochemical repertoire analyses included around 10 donors pooled from two independent experiments. The TRBV-TRBJ cluster analysis covered naive subsets from about 5 donors and memory cells from 3 donors. Paper-wide results and their limitations: Freshly isolated PBMCs were used for most assays because CXCR3 expression partially decreased after cryopreservation. Because surface CD5, which has been linked to self-reactivity in mice, was comparable between naive subsets, TCR interaction strength was also inferred from TRB CDR3 physicochemical properties. Repertoire diversity was comparably high in both naive subsets but much lower in memory CD8+ T cells. Compared with CXCR3-negative naive cells, CXCR3-positive naive cells had TRB CDR3s with higher hydrophobicity (lower Kidera factor 4), lower energy, and higher strength and volume indices. TRBV-TRBJ usage was similar between naive CXCR3-negative and CXCR3-positive cells from the same donor, while memory cells showed distinct patterns.

For every CD8+ T cell subset, about 300,000 cells were flow-sorted straight into RLT lysis buffer, and each subset was sorted in triplicate. Naive CD8+ T cells were defined stringently as CD45RO-CCR7+CD27+CD95- to exclude memory contaminants. Standard density gradient centrifugation was used to isolate peripheral blood mononuclear cells from buffy coats. Naive CXCR3-negative and CXCR3-positive CD8+ T cells were flow-sorted using a FACSAria III. Total RNA was extracted from sorted cells using an RNeasy Mini Kit. These reads were obtained on a NextSeq 550. The Human TCR Profiling Kit (MiLaboratory) was used to prepare UMI-labeled 5' RACE TRB cDNA libraries. cDNA synthesis used the entire amount of extracted RNA, and PCR amplification then used the entire amount of cDNA produced. Libraries were prepared in parallel using an identical number of PCR cycles. The authors' pipeline ran thus. With a requirement of at least two reads per UMI, MIGEC and MiXCR extracted about 52,000 +/- 9,100 unique UMI-labeled TRB cDNA molecules per library. On average, roughly 40,000 +/- 10,000 functional in-frame TRB CDR3 nucleotide clonotypes lacking stop codons were found per library. After downsampling to 5000 UMI-labeled TRB molecules per sample, diversity metrics, including normalized Shannon-Wiener and Chao1, were computed in VDJtools. VDJtools was used to calculate clonotype-size-weighted physicochemical properties of the central five CDR3 residues, namely interaction energy, strength, volume and Kidera factor 4. After TCRdb reprocessed the reads, each CDR3 protein sequence was kept as one row, without DNA. None of the V and J calls come from the authors' own analysis; TCRdb made them. The table kept for this sample lists fewer than 90,000 distinct CDR3 sequences. The ten largest clones capture roughly 0.62% of the sample.

The CDR3 goes from the cysteine to the phenylalanine over 12 residues. No DNA is listed. For CDR1 and CDR2, the germline V gene lists SGHRS and YFSETQ. With regard to this clonotype: Its antigen has not been determined.

Material for sequencing was naive CXCR3+ CD8+ T cells from blood. According to the study, the label for this sample's cell subset or site signals: CD45RO-CCR7+CD27+CD95- naive CD8+ T cells expressing CXCR3 (TNR3+). Recombination joined TRBV5-1 with TRBJ1-2; the TRBD1 assignment by TCRdb is unverifiable without DNA. The source of this sequence is a human donor in good health. Some clones in this sample may be carry-over from other donors' samples. This receptor carries the CDR3 CASSLTGGNFLF.